Included here is one TCR beta chain sequence, with context. The read gets to within 3 residues of the CDR3 end, and the germline J gene fills in the rest. The entry originates in a study of T cell clonality in common variable immunodeficiency. The CDR3 has 13 residues. Looked up from germline, CDR1 is MNHNS and CDR2 is SASEGT. Unmatched junction bases numbered 1, after V lost 1 base and J lost 5 bases. Clones were read by immunoSEQ multiplex PCR, and TCRdb kept only the in-frame ones, dropping some. This sample has 40,000 to 50,000 clones, each found more than once. What was sequenced was peripheral blood mononuclear cells. This TCR was sampled from a person between 18 and 70 years old in good health. This rearrangement joins TRBV6-1 to TRBJ2-5, with TRBD1 matching 7 bases. The sequenced CDR3 bases are TGTGCCAGCAGTGAAGTCAGGGGGGAGACC. Translating gives CASSEVRGET. From start to end, the CDR3 is CASSEVRGETQYF.